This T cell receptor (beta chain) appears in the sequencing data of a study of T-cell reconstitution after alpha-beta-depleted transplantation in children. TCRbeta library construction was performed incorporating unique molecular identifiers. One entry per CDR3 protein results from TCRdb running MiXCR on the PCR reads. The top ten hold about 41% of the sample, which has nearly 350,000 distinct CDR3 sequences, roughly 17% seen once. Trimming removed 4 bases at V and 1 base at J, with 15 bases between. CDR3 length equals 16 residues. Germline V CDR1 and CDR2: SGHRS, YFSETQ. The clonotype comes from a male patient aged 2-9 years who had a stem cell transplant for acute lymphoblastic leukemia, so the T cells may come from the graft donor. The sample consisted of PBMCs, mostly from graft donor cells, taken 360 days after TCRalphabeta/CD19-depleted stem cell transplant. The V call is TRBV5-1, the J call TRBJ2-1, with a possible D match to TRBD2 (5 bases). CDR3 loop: CASSLPPAGSYNEQFF. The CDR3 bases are TGCGCCAGCAGCCTACCCCCGGCGGGTTCCTACAATGAGCAGTTCTTC.